This paragraph covers one TCR beta chain sequence. The target antigen is unknown. The junction departs from the called germline gene at one end, perhaps through a read error. The data are from a study of T-cell memory formation after mild COVID-19. Study overall: TCR clusters were largely donor specific. Findings and limits, study-wide: Most CD4+ clones that shrank were in CM and EM, while CD8+ ones turned up in EMRA. The study found balanced CD4/CD8 in clones contracting day 15 to 85 and a CD4+ lean in later expanders.

5'RACE primed at constant segments yielded TCR alpha and TCR beta cDNA libraries bearing sample barcodes and UMIs. TCRdb independently ran MiXCR on the 5' RACE reads; one entry per CDR3 protein. Of about 270,000 distinct CDR3 sequences listed, around 15% are singletons. The CDR3 extends over 12 amino acids. Germline V gene data show CDR1 as SNHLY and CDR2 as FYNNEI. The sample taken for sequencing was PBMCs or a T cell subset sorted from them (not recorded which). This TCR was sampled from a man aged 18 to 30 who had mild COVID-19 (a few samples of this study predate the infection). Cell type and time point are not known. V is TRBV2 and J is TRBJ2-3, with a tentative D call TRBD1 (6 bases). CDR3 region: CAGRQDTDTQYF. CDR3 DNA sequence: TGTGCCGGCAGACAGGATACAGATACGCAGTATTTT.